These 9 T cell receptor beta chains originate from one sample sequenced in a study of T-cell memory formation after mild COVID-19. TCRdb processed the 5' RACE reads anew with MiXCR; each CDR3 protein has one entry. The table records roughly 170,000 distinct CDR3 sequences, over 20% of them present only once. Sequenced sample: PBMCs or a T cell subset sorted from them (not recorded which). The receptors here all came from an adult woman who had mild COVID-19 (a few samples of this study predate the infection). Cell type and time point are not known.

This clonotype was recorded a few times. The gene calls are TRBV5-1 and TRBJ2-1; tentatively, D is TRBD2 (5 bases). Trimming pared 0 bases from V and 6 bases from J, leaving 7 bases between. Germline V gene data show CDR1 as SGHRS and CDR2 as YFSETQ. The CDR3 is 13 residues long. The chain's CDR3 is CASSLVRGNEQFF. As DNA, the CDR3 is TGCGCCAGCAGCTTGGTTCGGGGCAATGAGCAGTTCTTC.

This chain connects TRBV3-1 to TRBJ1-1, with unresolved D. The V end was cut by 4 bases, the J end by 0 bases, with 9 bases between. CDR1 is LGHDT and CDR2 is YNNKEL in the germline V gene (reference sequence). This CDR3 is built from 14 residues. CDR3: CASSRRPMNTEAFF. In DNA form, the CDR3 reads TGTGCCAGCAGCCGGCGGCCCATGAACACTGAAGCTTTCTTT. Combining the CDR3 with reference TRBV3-1 and TRBJ1-1 gives the whole variable domain DTAVSQTPKYLVTQMGNDKSIKCEQNLGHDTMYWYKQDSKKFLKIMFSYNNKELIINETVPNRFSPKSPDKAHLNLHINSLELGDSAVYFCASSRRPMNTEAFFGQGTRLTVV.

This chain uses TRBV9 with TRBJ2-6, with D hard to call. The CDR3 runs 14 residues. Trimming took off 0 bases at V and 3 bases at J, with 4 bases between the two ends. Germline V gene sequence: CDR1 SGDLS, CDR2 YYNGEE. The CDR3 DNA sequence: TGTGCCAGCAGCGTAGTAGGTGGGGCCAACGTCCTGACTTTC. Translated, it gives CASSVVGGANVLTF.

The V gene is TRBV5-5, the J gene TRBJ2-5; a weak D match, TRBD1 (5 bases). CDR1 is SGHKS, CDR2 YYEKEE, per germline (reference sequence). The CDR3 covers 14 residues. The V and J ends lost 6 bases and 4 bases respectively, with 16 bases between them. CDR3 region: CASTKGQDGETQYF. CDR3 sequence (DNA): TGTGCCAGCACCAAGGGGCAGGACGGAGAGACCCAGTACTTC.

The chain has TRBV7-8 and TRBJ2-1; 10 positions agree with TRBD2. Germline-derived CDR1 and CDR2 are SGHVS and FQNEAQ. CDR3 length: 17 residues. V lost 5 bases to trimming and J lost 3 bases; unmatched junction nucleotides: 10. The CDR3 bases are TGTGCCAGCAGCCCTAGGGCTAGCGGGAGCTTCTACAATGAGCAGTTCTTC. It codes for CASSPRASGSFYNEQFF.

Only a few counts were recorded for this clonotype. V and J are TRBV30 and TRBJ2-7; D is uncertain. The germline gives CDR1 GTSNPN, CDR2 SVGIG (reference sequence). The CDR3 totals 12 residues. Trimming took 2 bases from V and 4 from J, leaving 9 bases between them. CDR3: CAWSTLGYEQYF. In nucleotides, the CDR3 is TGTGCCTGGAGTACTTTGGGGTACGAGCAGTACTTC.

The CDR3 sequence: CASTPGQSSYEQYF. CDR3 DNA sequence: TGTGCCAGCACCCCGGGACAGAGCTCCTACGAGCAGTACTTC. The V call is TRBV12-3 or TRBV12-4, the J call TRBJ2-7; 7 nucleotides align to TRBD1. The V gene end was trimmed by 7 bases and the J gene end by 0 bases; junction bases not matched to a gene: 6. The CDR3 is made up of 14 amino acids.

V and J are TRBV4-1 and TRBJ1-4; D remains unclear. The germline V and J ends were trimmed by 0 bases and 2 bases, with 7 bases remaining between them. The V gene's germline CDR1 is MGHRA and CDR2 YSYEKL. This CDR3 is 15 amino acids long. In DNA form, the CDR3 reads TGCGCCAGCAGCCAAGATGGTGACACTAATGAAAAACTGTTTTTT. This gives the protein CASSQDGDTNEKLFF.

This clonotype has just a few counts. This CDR3 reads CASSFQGEGPPNTEAFF. CDR3 coding DNA: TGTGCCAGCAGCTTTCAAGGGGAAGGACCCCCGAACACTGAAGCTTTCTTT. The rearrangement links TRBV7-9 to TRBJ1-1; D may be TRBD1 (5 bases). Trimming cost V 3 bases and J 1 base, with 18 bases left between them. CDR1 is SEHNR and CDR2 is FQNEAQ in the germline V gene (reference sequence). This CDR3 comprises 17 residues.